The clone carrying this TCR beta chain has only a few counts. The antigen is undetermined. These data come from a study of cytomegalovirus exposure and HLA in healthy donors. Findings and caveats of the study: A later analysis linked a missense DCLRE1C variant to TCR beta V- and J-gene trimming. For most TCR sequences rarity was the rule, although some public TCRs occurred in many donors. Likely technical artifact: a cluster of highly shared sequence variants.

Vbeta (60) and Jbeta (13) primers were used in the PCR. Assay: immunoSEQ multiplex PCR; the TCRdb copy retains only in-frame clones and omits some. Found here are about 140,000 clones, roughly 73% of them singletons; the top ten hold approximately 14%. This CDR3 spans 15 amino acids. Germline V lookup: CDR1 KGHSH, CDR2 LQKENI. V gave up 3 bases and J gave up 0 bases; unmatched junction bases: 4. This sequence joins TRBV18 and TRBJ2-7; 8 bases line up with TRBD1. The sample consisted of PBMCs. The receptor's source is a human donor in good health. The CDR3 DNA follows: TGTGCCAGCTCACCGGGACAGGATAGCTCCTACGAGCAGTACTTC. Translating gives CASSPGQDSSYEQYF.